The T cell receptor (beta chain) described here comes from a study of preoperative IRX-2 immunotherapy in early breast cancer. Treatment given: preoperative locoregional IRX-2 cytokine immunotherapy. Preoperative locoregional IRX-2 cytokine immunotherapy was tested in the phase Ib source study. Trimming cost V 6 bases and J 13 bases, with 22 bases left between them. Germline CDR1 is MNHEY and CDR2 is SVGAGI. The CDR3 is 15 amino acids. TCRdb's table, derived via immunoSEQ multiplex PCR, lists solely in-frame clones and lacks some. The sample contains about 25,000 clones, 90% to 95% of which appear only once.

The sequences come from tumor tissue, collected after IRX-2 immunotherapy. The clonotype originates from a human donor with breast cancer. This chain links TRBV6-5 with TRBJ1-6; D possibly corresponds to TRBD1 (5 bases). The CDR3, as DNA: TGTGCCAGCAGCCGCGAGGGACTTCGTACCTCGCCCCTCCACTTT. It is translated as CASSREGLRTSPLHF.